The 32 T cell receptor beta chains below were found in one sample sequenced in a study of technical replicates of blood from a few donors. Profiling relied on immunoSEQ multiplex PCR, and the TCRdb table lists in-frame clones only, not all of them. Of just over 95,000 clones listed, approximately 94% are singletons. Sequencing used T cells isolated from PBMCs. All receptors come from a human donor in good health.

The rearrangement uses TRBV10-3 and TRBJ1-2; D is unresolved. CDR3 length: 11 amino acids. V was trimmed by 2 bases and J by 11 bases, leaving 9 bases between them. CDR1 is ENHRY and CDR2 is SYGVKD in the germline V gene. The CDR3 DNA sequence: TGTGCCATCAGTGAGGGCGAGCGATACACCTTC. Its protein product is CAISEGERYTF.

J is TRBJ2-1 and V is TRBV11-2; 7 bases are shared with TRBD1. There are 15 residues in the CDR3. The V gene end was trimmed by 5 bases and the J gene end by 5 bases; junction bases not matched to a gene: 9. The V gene's germline CDR1 is SGHAT and CDR2 FQNNGV. DNA for the CDR3: TGTGCCAGCAGCCCCCGCCGGACAGGTGACAATGAGCAGTTCTTC. This gives the protein CASSPRRTGDNEQFF.

This sequence joins TRBV18 and TRBJ2-1; D unclear. V lost 6 bases and J lost 10, with 19 bases in between. CDR1 is KGHSH and CDR2 is LQKENI in the germline V gene. The length of the CDR3 is 14 residues. CDR3 nucleotide sequence: TGTGCCAGCTCCGCACAAAAAATCCTTCCCGAGCAGTTCTTC. Translation gives CASSAQKILPEQFF.

The genes are TRBV7-2 and TRBJ1-4; no reliable D call. The CDR3 extends over 15 amino acids. Germline V gene sequence: CDR1 SGHTA, CDR2 FQGNSA. The germline V and J ends were trimmed by 1 base and 4 bases, with 10 bases remaining between them. The CDR3 sequence: CASSLGDTFNEKLFF. CDR3 sequence (DNA): TGTGCCAGCAGCTTAGGAGACACTTTTAATGAAAAACTGTTTTTT.

V and J are TRBV5-1 and TRBJ2-3, with 14 bases lining up with TRBD2. This CDR3 region has 19 residues. V was clipped by 1 base and J by 2 bases; unmatched bases: 9. Per germline, CDR1 SGHRS and CDR2 YFSETQ. The CDR3 coding sequence is TGCGCCAGCAGCTTGATGGCGACTAGCGGGAGGGTGATCACAGATACGCAGTATTTT. As protein: CASSLMATSGRVITDTQYF.

This clone was counted a single time. V and J are TRBV6-1 and TRBJ1-1; tentatively, D is TRBD1 (6 bases). The V gene's germline CDR1 is MNHNS and CDR2 SASEGT. This CDR3 spans 14 amino acids. Trimming left V 6 bases short and J 1 base short, with 12 bases between. The CDR3 spells CASSSRGWNTEAFF. In DNA, the CDR3 is TGTGCCAGCAGCTCCAGGGGATGGAACACTGAAGCTTTCTTT.

The genes are TRBV6-5 and TRBJ1-5, with a tentative D call TRBD1 (6 bases). There are 15 residues in the CDR3. Trimming pared 0 bases from V and 2 bases from J, leaving 8 bases between. In germline, CDR1 is MNHEY, CDR2 SVGAGI. The CDR3 loop reads CASSYSAGGNQPQHF. For the CDR3, the DNA is TGTGCCAGCAGTTACTCGGCAGGGGGCAATCAGCCCCAGCATTTT.

The CDR3 loop is CASSPTSALPNTEAFF. As DNA, the CDR3 is TGTGCCAGCTCACCAACAAGCGCCCTTCCGAACACTGAAGCTTTCTTT. The chain recombines TRBV18 with TRBJ1-1; the D is unclear. Germline CDR1 and CDR2: KGHSH and LQKENI. The CDR3 loop spans 16 amino acids. The V end lost 2 bases, the J end lost 1 base, and 14 bases lay between the germline ends.

This clone was counted a single time. The rearrangement uses TRBV25-1 and TRBJ2-1; 9 nucleotides align to TRBD2. CDR1 is MGHDK, CDR2 SYGVNS, per germline. This CDR3 spans 13 amino acids. Losses at the gene ends were 3 bases for V and 9 bases for J; bases not matched to a gene: 3. The CDR3 loop is CASSEGLAGEQFF. CDR3 DNA sequence: TGTGCCAGCAGTGAGGGACTAGCAGGTGAGCAGTTCTTC.

The chain joins TRBV5-6 to TRBJ1-1, with D hard to call. This CDR3 is 14 amino acids long. V was cut by 6 bases and J by 1 base, with 13 bases left in between. From germline, CDR1 is SGHDT and CDR2 YYEEEE. The CDR3 loop reads CASTKSFGNTEAFF. As DNA, the CDR3 is TGTGCCAGCACCAAGTCCTTCGGGAACACTGAAGCTTTCTTT. Full variable domain (rest looked up from reference TRBV5-6 and TRBJ1-1): DAGVTQSPTHLIKTRGQQVTLRCSPKSGHDTVSWYQQALGQGPQFIFQYYEEEERQRGNFPDRFSGHQFPNYSSELNVNALLLGDSALYLCASTKSFGNTEAFFGQGTRLTVV.

V and J are TRBV30 and TRBJ1-2; perhaps TRBD1 as D (6 bases). This CDR3 is 17 amino acids long. V was shortened by 0 bases and J by 1 base, with 18 bases between the two germline ends. CDR1 is GTSNPN, CDR2 SVGIG, per germline (reference sequence). Here the CDR3 DNA reads TGTGCCTGGAGTGTACTTGGGAGACAGGTCCGTAACTATGGCTACACCTTC. It codes for CAWSVLGRQVRNYGYTF.

The V and J genes are TRBV4-2 and TRBJ2-2, with a tentative D call TRBD1 (6 bases). This CDR3 contains 16 residues. The ends were cut back, 0 bases at V and 4 bases at J, with 12 bases in the middle. Germline CDR1 is LGHNA and CDR2 is YNFKEQ. For the CDR3, the DNA is TGTGCCAGCAGCCAAGATGAGGGGGATTTCACCGGGGAGCTGTTTTTT. It codes for CASSQDEGDFTGELFF.

This chain joins TRBV6-5 and TRBJ1-3; D remains ambiguous. Per the germline V gene, CDR1 is MNHEY and CDR2 is SVGAGI. The length of the CDR3 is 13 residues. V gave up 5 bases and J gave up 0 bases, with 5 bases separating them. This CDR3 is CASSLSSGNTIYF. CDR3 bases: TGTGCCAGCAGTCTGAGCTCTGGAAACACCATATATTTT.

The J gene is TRBJ2-1, the V gene TRBV4-2; 13 bases fit TRBD2. From germline, CDR1 is LGHNA and CDR2 YNFKEQ. Unmatched junction bases numbered 3, after V lost 6 bases and J lost 7 bases. This CDR3 is built from 14 residues. CDR3 region: CASSLGLAGNEQFF. The CDR3 DNA reads as TGTGCCAGCAGTCTGGGACTAGCGGGAAATGAGCAGTTCTTC.

This chain connects TRBV5-1 to TRBJ1-2, with a weak D call TRBD1 (6 bases). V was pared by 0 bases and J by 4 bases, with 13 bases between. Germline CDR1 SGHRS, CDR2 YFSETQ. The CDR3 loop spans 15 amino acids. This CDR3 reads CASSLADGQPYGYTF. The CDR3 DNA reads TGCGCCAGCAGCTTGGCCGACGGACAGCCCTATGGCTACACCTTC.

This chain uses TRBV2 with TRBJ1-2, with 10 bases that match TRBD1. Germline V CDR1 and CDR2: SNHLY, FYNNEI. Losses at the gene ends were 2 bases for V and 4 bases for J; bases not matched to a gene: 7. The CDR3 covers 16 residues. The CDR3 reads CASSETRDRGPYGYTF. CDR3 bases: TGTGCCAGCAGTGAAACCCGGGACAGGGGACCCTATGGCTACACCTTC.

The chain couples TRBV19 to TRBJ2-1; 8 nucleotides align to TRBD1. J gave up 0 bases and V 10 bases, and 5 bases lay outside the gene matches. CDR3 length: 14 amino acids. Germline V gene data show CDR1 as LNHDA and CDR2 as SQIVND (reference sequence). Here the CDR3 DNA reads TGTGCCAAAAGACAGGGGAGCTCCTACAATGAGCAGTTCTTC. This gives the protein CAKRQGSSYNEQFF.

V usage is TRBV7-3 and J usage is TRBJ2-5; TRBD2 matches at 7 bases. The length of the CDR3 is 15 residues. J was trimmed by 5 bases and V by 4 bases; bases with no gene match: 10. Germline CDR1 is SGHTA and CDR2 is FQGTGA. CDR3 region: CASSYRGRAGETQYF. The DNA for the CDR3 is TGTGCCAGCAGCTACAGAGGGAGGGCCGGGGAGACCCAGTACTTC. Based on the CDR3 plus reference TRBV7-3 and TRBJ2-5, the full variable domain is GAGVSQTPSNKVTEKGKYVELRCDPISGHTALYWYRQSLGQGPEFLIYFQGTGAADDSGLPNDRFFAVRPEGSVSTLKIQRTERGDSAVYLCASSYRGRAGETQYFGPGTRLLVL.

CDR3 DNA: TGTGCCAGCAGCTTAGTTCCAGCGGGCCCTTACAATGAGCAGTTCTTC. This sequence encodes CASSLVPAGPYNEQFF. The rearrangement uses TRBV11-3 and TRBJ2-1, with TRBD2 as a possible D gene (6 bases). This CDR3 region has 16 residues. Germline CDR1 SGHNT, CDR2 YENEEA. The germline V and J ends were trimmed by 1 base and 4 bases, with 14 bases remaining between them.

The rearrangement uses TRBV13 and TRBJ2-1; 7 bases match TRBD2. CDR1 and CDR2 (germline): PRHDT, FYEKMQ (reference sequence). The J segment lost 6 bases and the V segment lost 6 bases, leaving 20 bases of the junction unmatched. This CDR3 spans 18 amino acids. Written as DNA, the CDR3 is TGTGCCAGCAGGAGAAGTGTGGGGGAGGGGTGGAGATTCAATGAGCAGTTCTTC. Translation gives CASRRSVGEGWRFNEQFF.

The chain recombines TRBV19 with TRBJ2-7; 11 bases agree with TRBD1. In germline, CDR1 is LNHDA, CDR2 SQIVND (reference sequence). This CDR3 has 15 amino acids. The V and J ends lost 7 bases and 7 bases, in that order; junction bases with no gene match: 12. CDR3 coding DNA: TGTGCCAGTACCCCATCGGACAGGGGGCTGGAAGAGCAGTACTTC. Its protein is CASTPSDRGLEEQYF.

V is TRBV29-1 and J is TRBJ2-7, with 7 bases lining up with TRBD2. Germline CDR1 is SQVTM and CDR2 is ANQGSEA. The V and J ends lost 4 bases and 0 bases, in that order; junction bases with no gene match: 6. The CDR3 contains 14 residues. CDR3 residues: CSVAAGTGSYEQYF. CDR3 in DNA: TGCAGCGTTGCAGCGGGGACGGGCTCCTACGAGCAGTACTTC.

The genes are TRBV5-6 and TRBJ2-5; 9 positions agree with TRBD1. CDR1 is SGHDT, CDR2 YYEEEE, per germline. The CDR3 runs 15 residues. V was clipped by 0 bases and J by 3 bases; unmatched bases: 3. The chain's CDR3 is CASSLAGTGKETQYF. The CDR3 bases are TGTGCCAGCAGCTTGGCCGGGACAGGGAAAGAGACCCAGTACTTC.

The genes are TRBV14 and TRBJ1-1; D not certain. V was shortened by 5 bases and J by 1 base, with 8 bases between the two germline ends. This CDR3 is 13 amino acids long. Germline V gene data show CDR1 as SGHDN and CDR2 as FVKESK. CDR3 nucleotide sequence: TGTGCCAGCAGCTCCACTAGGAACACTGAAGCTTTCTTT. Encoded protein: CASSSTRNTEAFF.

The chain is built from TRBV27 and TRBJ1-4, with D hard to call. Trimming removed 2 bases at V and 0 bases at J, with 7 bases between. The CDR3 totals 15 residues. From germline, CDR1 is MNHEY and CDR2 SMNVEV (reference sequence). CDR3 in DNA: TGTGCCAGCAGTTTAGCGGCTGCAACTAATGAAAAACTGTTTTTT. It is translated as CASSLAAATNEKLFF.

This clone has a handful of counts. V and J are TRBV5-8 and TRBJ1-2; no reliable D call. V was clipped by 0 bases and J by 1 base, with 4 bases between them. The CDR3 has 13 residues. CDR1 and CDR2 from the germline V gene are SGHTS and YDEGEE. The CDR3 sequence: CASSLEYNYGYTF. The DNA for the CDR3 is TGTGCCAGCAGCTTGGAATATAACTATGGCTACACCTTC.

This chain connects TRBV11-2 to TRBJ1-3, with D tentatively TRBD1 (6 bases). This CDR3 contains 16 residues. CDR1 is SGHAT and CDR2 is FQNNGV in the germline V gene. The V and J ends lost 1 base and 3 bases respectively, with 13 bases between them. The CDR3 region is CASSLGSGDRGNTIYF. In nucleotides, the CDR3 is TGTGCCAGCAGCTTAGGTTCAGGGGATCGTGGAAACACCATATATTTT. The full variable domain, its missing parts supplied by reference TRBV11-2 and TRBJ1-3, is EAGVAQSPRYKIIEKRQSVAFWCNPISGHATLYWYQQILGQGPKLLIQFQNNGVVDDSQLPKDRFSAERLKGVDSTLKIQPAKLEDSAVYLCASSLGSGDRGNTIYFGEGSWLTVV.

This clone has just one count. The chain carries TRBV27 and TRBJ2-1; 7 bases fit TRBD2. The germline V gene encodes CDR1 MNHEY and CDR2 SMNVEV (reference sequence). V lost 2 bases and J lost 4; bases outside the gene matches: 5. The length of the CDR3 is 15 residues. The CDR3 spells CASSLAGVGYNEQFF. The DNA of the CDR3 is TGTGCCAGCAGTTTAGCGGGAGTCGGGTACAATGAGCAGTTCTTC.

CDR3 in amino acids: CASSPGSDTQYF. The DNA of the CDR3 is TGTGCCAGCAGTCCAGGGTCAGATACGCAGTATTTT. The J gene is TRBJ2-3, the V gene TRBV7-9; possibly TRBD1 for D (5 bases). Trimming took 6 bases from V and 4 from J, leaving 8 bases between them. CDR1 is SEHNR and CDR2 is FQNEAQ in the germline V gene (reference sequence). There are 12 residues in the CDR3.

The CDR3 here is CASSLGTPNSGNTIYF. In nucleotides, the CDR3 is TGTGCCAGCAGCTTAGGGACACCCAACTCTGGAAACACCATATATTTT. The chain employs TRBV7-6 and TRBJ1-3; a weak D match, TRBD1 (5 bases). With 1 base removed from V and 0 bases from J, the gap between germline ends came to 10 bases. Germline V gene lookup returns CDR1 SGHVS and CDR2 FNYEAQ. The CDR3 is made up of 16 amino acids.

In DNA form, the CDR3 reads TGCGCCAGCAGCTTGATGCGGGGACAGTTTGGGACTGAAGCTTTCTTT. As protein: CASSLMRGQFGTEAFF. This chain links TRBV5-1 with TRBJ1-1, with 7 bases aligning to TRBD1. The CDR3 extends over 16 amino acids. Per the germline V gene, CDR1 is SGHRS and CDR2 is YFSETQ. Trimming removed 1 base from V and 5 bases from J; junction bases left unmatched: 11.

The chain employs TRBV19 and TRBJ2-3; a weak D match, TRBD1 (5 bases). The CDR3 extends over 14 amino acids. V shed 6 bases and J shed 0 bases, with 10 bases lying between them. Germline loops: CDR1 LNHDA, CDR2 SQIVND (reference sequence). In DNA form, the CDR3 reads TGTGCCAGTAGCCTAGGGGTAAGCACAGATACGCAGTATTTT. It encodes CASSLGVSTDTQYF. The variable domain in full, completed from reference TRBV19 and TRBJ2-3, reads DGGITQSPKYLFRKEGQNVTLSCEQNLNHDAMYWYRQDPGQGLRLIYYSQIVNDFQKGDIAEGYSVSREKKESFPLTVTSAQKNPTAFYLCASSLGVSTDTQYFGPGTRLTVL.